This T cell receptor (beta chain) is from a study of cytomegalovirus exposure and HLA in healthy donors. Overall study findings and caveats: Using a false discovery rate of 0.05, a later analysis showed that 15,000 to 20,000 TCR beta sequences were associated with HLA alleles. The authors later found most CMV-associated TCR beta chains appeared HLA-restricted.

A remark on this clone: Its specificity is not known.

Germline V gives CDR1 SGHRS, CDR2 YFSETQ. V gave up 5 bases and J gave up 7 bases, with 12 bases separating them. The CDR3 contains 12 residues. PCR involved 60 Vbeta and 13 Jbeta primers. Some clones are missing from TCRdb's copy, which holds only in-frame ones; the method was immunoSEQ multiplex PCR. The repertoire holds some 190,000 clones, less than 80% seen once, with 1.5% to 2% in the top ten. This sequence originates from a young man in good health and CMV-seronegative. V and J are TRBV5-1 and TRBJ1-1; D possibly corresponds to TRBD1 (6 bases). The source material was PBMCs. For the CDR3, the DNA is TGCGCCAGCAGAAGGGGGTCGGGTGAAGCTTTCTTT. It codes for CASRRGSGEAFF. The whole variable domain, remainder taken from reference TRBV5-1 and TRBJ1-1, is KAGVTQTPRYLIKTRGQQVTLSCSPISGHRSVSWYQQTPGQGLQFLFEYFSETQRNKGNFPGRFSGRQFSNSRSEMNVSTLELGDSALYLCASRRGSGEAFFGQGTRLTVV.